Listed below are T cell receptor beta chains from one sample, sequenced in a study of human T cells and chemical hapten exposure. TCRdb re-called the RACE reads with MiXCR, one entry per CDR3 protein. The sample comprises 70,000 to 100,000 distinct CDR3 sequences, roughly 7.6% of which are singletons, and approximately 1.5% rests with the top ten. The sample consisted of whole blood, taken in connection with sensitization to the hapten diphenylcyclopropenone (DPC). The receptors derive from a young woman with alopecia areata. Some clones in this sample may be carry-over from other donors' samples. Each CDR3 is given with its conserved first and last residue. The D gene is left open where the match is weak. Some rows mark clone size as missing; the rest say once, few, many or name a class of expanded clone.

abundance: many; j_gene: TRBJ2-3; d_gene: .; v_gene: TRBV12-3/TRBV12-4; CDR3aa: CASSLDQDTQYF; CDR3nt: TGTGCCAGCAGTTTAGACCAAGATACGCAGTATTTT
abundance: many; j_gene: TRBJ2-7; d_gene: .; v_gene: TRBV7-9; CDR3aa: CASSFGRANSYEQYF; CDR3nt: TGTGCCAGCAGCTTTGGCAGGGCCAACTCCTACGAGCAGTACTTC
abundance: many; j_gene: TRBJ2-7; d_gene: TRBD2; v_gene: TRBV5-5; CDR3aa: CASSSGGYEQYF; CDR3nt: TGTGCCAGCAGCTCGGGGGGGTACGAGCAGTACTTC
abundance: .; j_gene: TRBJ2-7; d_gene: .; v_gene: TRBV20-1; CDR3aa: CSARVQGGSGEQYF; CDR3nt: TGCAGTGCTAGAGTACAGGGTGGGTCTGGGGAGCAGTACTTC
abundance: .; j_gene: TRBJ1-1; d_gene: .; v_gene: TRBV7-2; CDR3aa: CASSRPRGIRTEAFF; CDR3nt: TGTGCCAGCAGCCGACCGAGGGGAATAAGGACTGAAGCTTTCTTT
abundance: many; j_gene: TRBJ1-6; d_gene: .; v_gene: TRBV4-2; CDR3aa: CASSQEGGVRSPLHF; CDR3nt: TGTGCCAGCAGCCAAGAGGGAGGGGTACGGTCACCCCTCCACTTT
abundance: .; j_gene: TRBJ1-3; d_gene: .; v_gene: TRBV5-4; CDR3aa: CASSGGTESSGNTIYF; CDR3nt: TGTGCCAGCAGCGGAGGGACGGAGAGCTCTGGAAACACCATATATTTT
abundance: few; j_gene: TRBJ1-6; d_gene: .; v_gene: TRBV20-1; CDR3aa: CSARSPGNGPLHF; CDR3nt: TGCAGTGCCCGATCCCCAGGGAACGGACCCCTCCACTTT
abundance: many; j_gene: TRBJ1-1; d_gene: .; v_gene: TRBV6-5; CDR3aa: CASSYITGNTEAFF; CDR3nt: TGTGCCAGCAGTTACATTACAGGGAACACTGAAGCTTTCTTT
abundance: few; j_gene: TRBJ2-3; d_gene: TRBD2; v_gene: TRBV12-3/TRBV12-4; CDR3aa: CASSLPGLAGAPRPQYF; CDR3nt: TGTGCCAGCAGTTTACCAGGACTAGCGGGGGCCCCTCGGCCGCAGTATTTT
abundance: many; j_gene: TRBJ1-4; d_gene: .; v_gene: TRBV12-3/TRBV12-4; CDR3aa: CASSGLPNEKLFF; CDR3nt: TGTGCCAGCTCCGGGCTTCCCAATGAAAAACTGTTTTTT
abundance: many; j_gene: TRBJ2-5; d_gene: .; v_gene: TRBV5-6; CDR3aa: CASSFGQETQYF; CDR3nt: TGTGCCAGCAGCTTCGGACAAGAGACCCAGTACTTC
abundance: many; j_gene: TRBJ2-5; d_gene: TRBD2; v_gene: TRBV20-1; CDR3aa: CSATRRASGALQETQYF; CDR3nt: TGCAGTGCTACCAGACGAGCTAGCGGAGCCCTCCAAGAGACCCAGTACTTC
abundance: many; j_gene: TRBJ2-3; d_gene: .; v_gene: TRBV4-1; CDR3aa: CASSQDRGTDTQYF; CDR3nt: TGCGCCAGCAGCCAAGACCGAGGCACAGATACGCAGTATTTT
abundance: few; j_gene: TRBJ2-7; d_gene: .; v_gene: TRBV2; CDR3aa: CASCRDTTIYEQYF; CDR3nt: TGTGCCAGCTGCCGGGACACAACTATCTACGAGCAGTACTTC
abundance: .; j_gene: TRBJ2-1; d_gene: TRBD1; v_gene: TRBV11-3; CDR3aa: CASSLGSGTGTYNEQFF; CDR3nt: TGTGCCAGCAGCTTAGGTTCCGGGACAGGCACCTACAATGAGCAGTTCTTC
abundance: many; j_gene: TRBJ2-2; d_gene: TRBD1; v_gene: TRBV2; CDR3aa: CASSVRGLRTGELFF; CDR3nt: TGTGCCAGCAGTGTCAGGGGGCTCCGTACCGGGGAGCTGTTTTTT